Following are 27 T cell receptor beta chains from one sample sequenced in a study of cytomegalovirus exposure and HLA in healthy donors. This PCR relied on a set of 60 Vbeta primers and 13 Jbeta primers. Assay used: immunoSEQ multiplex PCR; TCRdb lists only in-frame clones, some missing. The table for this sample gives about 130,000 clones. Sample: PBMCs. The receptors were gathered from a man between 18 and 29 years old in good health and CMV-seronegative.

The rearrangement links TRBV15 to TRBJ2-5; 8 bases align to TRBD2. Germline loops: CDR1 LNHNV, CDR2 YYDKDF (reference sequence). V trimming: 5 bases; J trimming: 2 bases; junction bases outside the gene matches: 13. The CDR3 is 17 amino acids. The CDR3 coding sequence is TGTGCCACCAGCGGACCCCCTGGACTAGCCATACAAGAGACCCAGTACTTC. Translation: CATSGPPGLAIQETQYF.

As regards this clone: The junction departs from the called germline gene at one end, perhaps through a read error. The chain employs TRBV2 and TRBJ2-7; the D is unclear. Looked up from germline, CDR1 is SNHLY and CDR2 is FYNNEI. This CDR3 has 13 amino acids. The CDR3 reads CAGRLAGSYEQYF. The CDR3 coding sequence is TGTGCCGGCAGGCTCGCCGGTTCCTACGAGCAGTACTTC. Drawing the rest from reference TRBV2 and TRBJ2-7, the complete variable domain is EPEVTQTPSHQVTQMGQEVILRCVPISNHLYFYWYRQILGQKVEFLVSFYNNEISEKSEIFDDQFSVERPDGSNFTLKIRSTKLEDSAMYFCAGRLAGSYEQYFGPGTRLTVT.

This chain uses TRBV14 with TRBJ2-5, with a tentative D call TRBD1 (6 bases). The closer fit of TRBJ2-7 to the DNA end suggests the J call may be wrong. Looked up from germline, CDR1 is SGHDN and CDR2 is FVKESK. CDR3 length: 13 residues. CDR3 in amino acids: CASSHLQGYEQYF. In DNA, the CDR3 is TGTGCCAGCAGCCACCTACAGGGATACGAGCAGTACTTC.

This sequence joins TRBV7-9 and TRBJ1-4; D call uncertain. The V gene's germline CDR1 is SEHNR and CDR2 FQNEAQ (reference sequence). V lost 2 bases to trimming and J lost 8 bases, with 9 bases between them. CDR3 length: 13 residues. CDR3 bases: TGTGCCAGCAGCTTACAGGCCAGAGAAAAACTGTTTTTT. It codes for CASSLQAREKLFF.

This chain's CDR3 is CASSQSWQTEAFF. The CDR3 DNA is TGCGCCAGCAGTCAATCTTGGCAGACTGAAGCTTTCTTT. The V gene is TRBV23-1, the J gene TRBJ1-1; no definite D call. TRBV23-1 is an ORF for which the function is uncertain. The CDR3 runs 13 residues. Trimming took off 0 bases at V and 5 bases at J, with 7 bases between the two ends.

This chain connects TRBV27 to TRBJ1-2; D is uncertain. The V gene's germline CDR1 is MNHEY and CDR2 SMNVEV (reference sequence). The CDR3 has 13 amino acids. Trimming removed 3 bases from V and 3 bases from J, with 8 bases in between. The chain's CDR3 is CASSFGVDYGYTF. CDR3 bases: TGTGCCAGCAGTTTCGGAGTGGACTATGGCTACACCTTC.

The genes are TRBV5-4 and TRBJ2-7, with 8 positions matching TRBD1. Unmatched junction bases numbered 9, after V lost 4 bases and J lost 3 bases. Germline V gene lookup returns CDR1 SGHNT and CDR2 YYREEE (reference sequence). This CDR3 is 15 amino acids long. CDR3 amino acids: CASSKGGQERYEQYF. DNA of the CDR3: TGTGCCAGCAGCAAAGGGGGACAGGAGCGCTACGAGCAGTACTTC.

The rearrangement uses TRBV19 and TRBJ1-1, with D unresolved. In germline, CDR1 is LNHDA, CDR2 SQIVND (reference sequence). The CDR3 has 14 amino acids. The V and J ends lost 4 bases and 5 bases respectively, with 14 bases between them. For the CDR3, the DNA is TGTGCCAGTAGTACCCTACGGAGTAGAACTGAAGCTTTCTTT. It codes for CASSTLRSRTEAFF.

The chain has TRBV11-3 and TRBJ2-5; 13 bases align to TRBD2. The CDR3 totals 17 residues. Germline V gene lookup returns CDR1 SGHNT and CDR2 YENEEA. Trimming cost V 5 bases and J 2 bases; bases outside gene matches: 8. The CDR3, as DNA: TGTGCCAGCAGCCCGAGGACTAGCGGGGGCCTACAAGAGACCCAGTACTTC. Translated: CASSPRTSGGLQETQYF.

The J gene is TRBJ2-5, the V gene TRBV10-2; TRBD2 matches at 11 bases. V was pared by 3 bases and J by 2 bases, with 8 bases of the junction left unmatched. This CDR3 contains 17 residues. The germline V gene encodes CDR1 WSHSY and CDR2 SAAADI. The CDR3: CASSDSHSGGVQETQYF. CDR3 nucleotide sequence: TGCGCCAGCAGTGACTCGCATAGCGGGGGGGTGCAAGAGACCCAGTACTTC.

The chain links TRBV4-3 to TRBJ2-3; TRBD2 agrees at 11 bases. The ends lost 2 bases at V and 1 base at J; junction bases unmatched: 2. This CDR3 contains 16 residues. CDR1 is LGHNA, CDR2 YSLEER, per germline. For the CDR3, the DNA is TGCGCCAGCAGCCAACTACTAGCGGGAGGCACAGATACGCAGTATTTT. Translation gives CASSQLLAGGTDTQYF.

The genes are TRBV10-3 and TRBJ2-3; 10 bases map to TRBD1. Trimming at V came to 3 bases and at J to 3 bases, leaving 6 bases not matched to a gene. Germline V gene sequence: CDR1 ENHRY, CDR2 SYGVKD. CDR3 length: 16 amino acids. CDR3 amino acids: CAISDPSGQGTDTQYF. The CDR3 bases are TGTGCCATCAGTGATCCATCGGGACAGGGGACAGATACGCAGTATTTT.

V and J are TRBV5-6 and TRBJ1-2; no reliable D call. Trimming took off 0 bases at V and 4 bases at J, with 10 bases between the two ends. This CDR3 region has 14 residues. Germline V CDR1 and CDR2: SGHDT, YYEEEE. Here the CDR3 reads CASSLGTVGYGYTF. CDR3 coding DNA: TGTGCCAGCAGCTTGGGAACAGTGGGCTATGGCTACACCTTC. Full variable domain (missing parts from reference TRBV5-6 and TRBJ1-2): DAGVTQSPTHLIKTRGQQVTLRCSPKSGHDTVSWYQQALGQGPQFIFQYYEEEERQRGNFPDRFSGHQFPNYSSELNVNALLLGDSALYLCASSLGTVGYGYTFGSGTRLTVV.

The chain employs TRBV27 and TRBJ1-5; D gene ambiguous. V dropped 5 bases and J dropped 4 bases, with 9 bases sitting between them. Germline V CDR1 and CDR2: MNHEY, SMNVEV (reference sequence). The CDR3 runs to 13 residues. CDR3 sequence reads: CASSLQRNQPQHF. The DNA for the CDR3 is TGTGCCAGCAGTCTACAGAGAAATCAGCCCCAGCATTTT.

The rearrangement joins TRBV12-5 to TRBJ1-5; D perhaps matches TRBD1 (5 bases). The V gene lost 7 bases and the J gene lost 9 bases, with 19 bases spanning the gap. Germline lookup yields CDR1 LGHNT and CDR2 FRNRAP. This CDR3 contains 14 residues. The CDR3 region has the DNA TGTGCTAGTGCCATCGGGGGAAATGGACCGCCCCAGCATTTT. Translation gives CASAIGGNGPPQHF. The entire variable domain, with the rest obtained from reference TRBV12-5 and TRBJ1-5, is as follows: DARVTQTPRHKVTEMGQEVTMRCQPILGHNTVFWYRQTMMQGLELLAYFRNRAPLDDSGMPKDRFSAEMPDATLATLKIQPSEPRDSAVYFCASAIGGNGPPQHFGDGTRLSIL.

The chain carries TRBV18 and TRBJ2-3; 7 bases match TRBD1. Germline CDR1 reads KGHSH; CDR2 reads LQKENI. There are 16 residues in the CDR3. V lost 3 bases to trimming and J lost 0 bases; unmatched junction nucleotides: 6. The CDR3 region is CASSPQGQWSTDTQYF. In DNA, the CDR3 is TGTGCCAGCTCACCTCAGGGACAGTGGAGCACAGATACGCAGTATTTT.

This chain joins TRBV9 and TRBJ2-4; 10 bases are shared with TRBD1. J gave up 7 bases and V 3 bases, and 13 bases lay outside the gene matches. Germline assignment: CDR1 SGDLS and CDR2 YYNGEE. The CDR3 totals 17 residues. The DNA for the CDR3 is TGTGCCAGCAGCGCGACGCGCGCCGGGACAGGGGCTAACATTCAGTACTTC. Residues: CASSATRAGTGANIQYF.

The chain has TRBV4-2 and TRBJ1-1; 8 nucleotides align to TRBD1. The J segment lost 7 bases and the V segment lost 0 bases, leaving 4 bases of the junction unmatched. Per the germline V gene, CDR1 is LGHNA and CDR2 is YNFKEQ. This CDR3 is built from 14 residues. The CDR3 loop is CASSQEGGTGEAFF. CDR3 nucleotide sequence: TGTGCCAGCAGCCAAGAAGGGGGGACAGGTGAAGCTTTCTTT.

The DNA of the CDR3 is TGTGCCAGCAGCGCGGGGAGCCAGGCTAGCTCCTACGAGCAGTACTTC. This sequence encodes CASSAGSQASSYEQYF. The V call is TRBV5-6, the J call TRBJ2-5; perhaps TRBD2 as D (6 bases). The better agreement between TRBJ2-7 and the DNA end casts doubt on the J call. In germline, CDR1 is SGHDT, CDR2 YYEEEE. The CDR3 totals 16 residues.

The chain recombines TRBV7-2 with TRBJ2-3, with D perhaps TRBD2 (6 bases). Trimming took off 5 bases at V and 3 bases at J, with 9 bases between the two ends. The CDR3 has 13 amino acids. Germline V lookup: CDR1 SGHTA, CDR2 FQGNSA. Here the CDR3 reads CASSLGGTDTQYF. The CDR3 DNA is TGTGCCAGCAGCCTCGGAGGGACAGATACGCAGTATTTT.

The chain has TRBV20-1 and TRBJ1-2, with D perhaps matching TRBD1 (5 bases). This CDR3 has 10 residues. The germline V and J ends were trimmed by 5 bases and 14 bases, with 15 bases remaining between them. Germline CDR1 reads DFQATT; CDR2 reads SNEGSKA (reference sequence). Here the CDR3 DNA reads TGCAGTGCTCTCCGGACACCTAGAACCTTC. Its translation is CSALRTPRTF.

The chain combines TRBV2 with TRBJ1-1; a possible D gene is TRBD1 (6 bases). Trimming took 8 bases from V and 7 from J, leaving 17 bases between them. The CDR3 covers 13 residues. Germline V gives CDR1 SNHLY, CDR2 FYNNEI. The CDR3 DNA reads TGTGCCAGCGGTCCACAGGGAATTTTTGAAGCTTTCTTT. Its protein product is CASGPQGIFEAFF. The variable domain in full, with the rest retrieved from reference TRBV2 and TRBJ1-1, is EPEVTQTPSHQVTQMGQEVILRCVPISNHLYFYWYRQILGQKVEFLVSFYNNEISEKSEIFDDQFSVERPDGSNFTLKIRSTKLEDSAMYFCASGPQGIFEAFFGQGTRLTVV.

The chain recombines TRBV7-2 with TRBJ2-5; D call uncertain. V lost 3 bases, J lost 0 bases, and 14 bases lay in between. CDR3 length: 16 amino acids. The germline V gene has CDR1 SGHTA and CDR2 FQGNSA. Here the CDR3 reads CASSLQVGLYQETQYF. The CDR3 DNA reads TGTGCCAGCAGCTTGCAGGTGGGCCTGTACCAAGAGACCCAGTACTTC.

The CDR3 coding sequence is TGTGCCAGCAGCCGTGCGGACAGACCACGTCAGCCCCAGCATTTT. Its translation is CASSRADRPRQPQHF. The chain is built from TRBV7-9 and TRBJ1-5; tentatively, D is TRBD1 (6 bases). The CDR3 is made up of 15 amino acids. Germline CDR1 is SEHNR and CDR2 is FQNEAQ (reference sequence). Between the trimmed V and J ends, which lost 5 bases and 6 bases, there was a span of 17 bases.

With respect to this clone: One junction end disagrees with the germline gene, perhaps due to a read error. The rearrangement joins TRBV9 to TRBJ1-1; D possibly corresponds to TRBD1 (6 bases). From germline, CDR1 is SGDLS and CDR2 YYNGEE. This CDR3 contains 16 residues. Written as DNA, the CDR3 is TGTGCCAGCAGCGTAGAGGGACACCTAATGAACACTGAAGCTCTCTTT. This gives the protein CASSVEGHLMNTEALF.

The chain is built from TRBV19 and TRBJ2-2, with 12 bases lining up with TRBD2. Germline-derived CDR1 and CDR2 are LNHDA and SQIVND (reference sequence). CDR3 length equals 16 residues. V gave up 4 bases and J gave up 4 bases; unmatched junction bases: 4. CDR3 in amino acids: CASSSLAGGGTGELFF. The CDR3 DNA sequence: TGTGCCAGTAGTAGTCTAGCGGGAGGGGGCACCGGGGAGCTGTTTTTT. The full variable domain, its missing parts supplied by reference TRBV19 and TRBJ2-2, is DGGITQSPKYLFRKEGQNVTLSCEQNLNHDAMYWYRQDPGQGLRLIYYSQIVNDFQKGDIAEGYSVSREKKESFPLTVTSAQKNPTAFYLCASSSLAGGGTGELFFGEGSRLTVL.

This sequence joins TRBV14 and TRBJ2-1, with a weak D call TRBD2 (5 bases). This CDR3 is 14 amino acids long. The V end was cut by 3 bases, the J end by 4 bases, with 10 bases between. Germline V gene sequence: CDR1 SGHDN, CDR2 FVKESK. In nucleotides, the CDR3 is TGTGCCAGCAGCCAGAACGGGAAATACAATGAGCAGTTCTTC. Its protein product is CASSQNGKYNEQFF.